This T cell receptor (beta chain) was sequenced in a study of T cells after yellow fever vaccination. Across the study: Preparation used SMART-Seq v4 Ultra Low Input for the low-cell-number fractions.

There are a few counts of this clonotype. Its antigen is unknown. This CDR3 spans 17 amino acids. The germline CDR1 and CDR2 sequences are LGHNA and YSLEER. Trimming took off 0 bases at V and 0 bases at J, with 12 bases between the two ends. From the 5' RACE reads, TCRdb called clonotypes with MiXCR, one entry per CDR3 protein. This repertoire shows some 340,000 distinct CDR3 sequences, roughly a tenth found once; its top ten account for around 3.2%. Points from the study as a whole: Post-booster repertoires again held most primary-vaccination clones (roughly 96% CD4, 85% to 90% CD8). By day 5 rather than day 15, the secondary response had peaked, though it was weaker.

Specimen: CD4+ T cells sorted from PBMCs, collected 45 days after the yellow fever booster vaccination. This clonotype originated in a man aged 18 to 35 who received the YFV17D yellow fever vaccine. The chain employs TRBV4-3 and TRBJ2-4, with D possibly being TRBD2 (6 bases). CDR3 nucleotides: TGCGCCAGCAGCCAAGATCCCCAGGGACTAGCCAAAAACATTCAGTACTTC. Its translation: CASSQDPQGLAKNIQYF.